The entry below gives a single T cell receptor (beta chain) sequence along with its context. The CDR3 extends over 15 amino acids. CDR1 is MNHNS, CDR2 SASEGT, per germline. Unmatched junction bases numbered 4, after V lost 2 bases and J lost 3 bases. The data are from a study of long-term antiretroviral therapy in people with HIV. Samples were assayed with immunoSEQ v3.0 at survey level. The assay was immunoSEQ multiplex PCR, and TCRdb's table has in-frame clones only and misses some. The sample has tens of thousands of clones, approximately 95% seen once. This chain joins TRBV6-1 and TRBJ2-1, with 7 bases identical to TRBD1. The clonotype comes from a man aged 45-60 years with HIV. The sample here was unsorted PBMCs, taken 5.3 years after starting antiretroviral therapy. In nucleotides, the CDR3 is TGTGCCAGCAGTGAAAGGTCAGGGGGCTACAATGAGCAGTTCTTC. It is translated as CASSERSGGYNEQFF.